The 28 T cell receptor beta chains listed next were all sequenced from one sample in a study of T cell clonality in common variable immunodeficiency. Measured with immunoSEQ multiplex PCR; TCRdb has only the in-frame clones, and not every one. The data show around 47,000 clones, none appearing only once, with about 0.66% held by the ten largest. Sequenced: peripheral blood mononuclear cells. The origin of the receptors is a person aged 18 to 70 in good health.

This clone appeared many times. The read gets to within 3 residues of the CDR3 end, and the germline J gene fills in the rest. This chain joins TRBV5-1 and TRBJ1-1; TRBD1 is a possible D gene (5 bases). The CDR3 contains 15 residues. V gave up 0 bases and J gave up 6 bases, with 15 bases separating them. Germline lookup yields CDR1 SGHRS and CDR2 YFSETQ. The sequenced CDR3 bases are TGCGCCAGCAGCTTGGTTGGGGAGAGGGGCGCTGAA. This sequence encodes CASSLVGERGAE. The full CDR3 is CASSLVGERGAEAFF.

This clone showed up many times. From the germline J gene comes the end of the CDR3, since the read stops 3 residues before it. V is TRBV12-5 and J is TRBJ1-4; TRBD1 agrees at 8 bases. CDR3 length: 15 amino acids. Germline V lookup: CDR1 LGHNT, CDR2 FRNRAP. The junction had 9 bases not matched to a gene; V was cut back by 4 bases and J by 8 bases. The CDR3 here is CASGWTGSIGEKLFF. The sequenced part of the CDR3 DNA is TGTGCTAGTGGTTGGACAGGGTCTATCGGCGAAAAA.

This clone was counted only a few times. The CDR3 end is not reached by the read, which stops 3 residues before it; the germline J gene fills it in. The chain has TRBV5-1 and TRBJ1-2, with D possibly matching TRBD1 (5 bases). Trimming took off 1 base at V and 4 bases at J, with 17 bases between the two ends. Looked up from germline, CDR1 is SGHRS and CDR2 is YFSETQ. This CDR3 contains 16 residues. The CDR3 protein is CASSLSIDSLPYGYTF. Incomplete CDR3 DNA: TGCGCCAGCAGCTTGAGCATTGACAGCTTACCCTATGGC.

This clone was counted many times. The read terminates 3 residues ahead of where the CDR3 ends, so the germline J gene completes it. The J gene is TRBJ2-3, the V gene TRBV7-3, with TRBD2 identical over 7 bases. Germline trimming cut 5 bases from V and 0 bases from J; bases unmatched to any gene: 5. The germline CDR1 and CDR2 sequences are SGHTA and FQGTGA. CDR3 size: 15 residues. The CDR3 here is CASSPTAGSTDTQYF. Partial CDR3 DNA: TGTGCCAGCAGCCCAACAGCGGGAAGCACAGATACG.

This clone was seen ten or more times. CDR3 bases read: TGTGCCAGTAGTATCCAACCCGGGACTAGGGTCCTGTACAATGAG. Amino acids: CASSIQPGTRVLYNE. The CDR3 as a whole reads CASSIQPGTRVLYNEQFF. The chain recombines TRBV19 with TRBJ2-1; 8 bases match TRBD2. Coverage ceases 3 residues before the CDR3 finishes, and the germline J gene fills in the end. Per the germline V gene, CDR1 is LNHDA and CDR2 is SQIVND (reference sequence). This CDR3 region has 18 residues. After removal of 3 bases from V and 4 bases from J, the junction contained 14 bases not matched to a gene.

About this clone: The read falls 3 residues short of the CDR3 end, and the missing part is taken from the germline J gene. The chain employs TRBV20-1 and TRBJ2-7; D unresolved. Trimming took 0 bases from V and 5 from J, leaving 5 bases between them. Per germline, CDR1 DFQATT and CDR2 SNEGSKA (reference sequence). The CDR3 length is 11 residues. The CDR3 region is CSARDVNEQYF. CDR3 bases read: TGCAGTGCTAGAGACGTAAACGAG.

This clone was recorded at least ten times. Read sequence stops 3 residues before the CDR3 end, and the germline J gene provides the missing end. V gene TRBV28 combines with J gene TRBJ2-7, with TRBD1 as a possible D gene (6 bases). CDR3 length: 14 residues. Trimming removed 3 bases at V and 1 base at J, with 10 bases between. The germline CDR1 and CDR2 sequences are MDHEN and SYDVKM. The CDR3 region is CASSLGQGSYEQYF. The sequenced CDR3 bases are TGTGCCAGCAGTTTGGGGCAGGGGTCCTACGAG.

This clone was seen many times. With the read ending 3 residues before the CDR3 end, the germline J gene is used to fill in that end. This chain joins TRBV20-1 and TRBJ2-7; 11 bases are a match to TRBD1. Losses at the gene ends were 3 bases for V and 5 bases for J; bases not matched to a gene: 3. Germline CDR1 DFQATT, CDR2 SNEGSKA (reference sequence). This CDR3 is 13 amino acids long. CDR3 DNA, as far as it was read: TGCAGTGCTAGGGGACAGGGGGTCGACGAG. Translation: CSARGQGVDE. The whole CDR3 region reads CSARGQGVDEQYF.

This clone was counted at least ten times. The observed sequence ends 3 residues before the CDR3 terminus, with the missing tail filled in from the germline J gene. The V gene is TRBV12-3 or TRBV12-4, the J gene TRBJ1-2, with TRBD1 matching over 7 bases. Losses at the gene ends were 7 bases for V and 4 bases for J; bases not matched to a gene: 6. The CDR3 loop spans 13 amino acids. CDR3 DNA (partial): TGTGCCAGCACGAGGGGGCTGAGCTATGGC. It specifies CASTRGLSYG. The entire CDR3 sequence reads CASTRGLSYGYTF.

In its sample, this clone was seen many times. Read coverage stops 3 residues before the CDR3 terminus; the germline J gene supplies the remainder. V gene TRBV7-2 combines with J gene TRBJ1-2, with 7 positions matching TRBD1. Losses at the gene ends were 4 bases for V and 6 bases for J; bases not matched to a gene: 8. The CDR3 has 14 residues. The germline V gene encodes CDR1 SGHTA and CDR2 FQGNSA. The covered CDR3 bases are TGTGCCAGCAGCTCGCTCTACAGGGGTCATGGC. As protein: CASSSLYRGHG. The CDR3, in full, reads CASSSLYRGHGYTF.

This clone was found many times. The read falls 3 residues short of the CDR3 end, and the missing part is taken from the germline J gene. The chain recombines TRBV20-1 with TRBJ1-5, with D tentatively TRBD1 (5 bases). Germline V gene data show CDR1 as DFQATT and CDR2 as SNEGSKA (reference sequence). The V gene lost 3 bases and the J gene lost 4 bases, with 7 bases spanning the gap. This CDR3 is built from 12 residues. The covered CDR3 bases are TGCAGTGCTAGCAACAGGAATCAGCCC. The encoded protein is CSASNRNQP. The entire CDR3 protein is CSASNRNQPQHF.

This clone was detected ten times or more. The read ends 3 residues early relative to the CDR3; the germline J gene fills the gap. The chain recombines TRBV20-1 with TRBJ2-1; 8 bases are a match to TRBD2. Germline V gives CDR1 DFQATT, CDR2 SNEGSKA (reference sequence). This CDR3 spans 12 amino acids. The V segment lost 1 base and the J segment 7 bases; nucleotides outside the gene matches: 0. The covered CDR3 bases are TGCAGTGCTAGAGGCGGGGGGAATGAG. It is translated as CSARGGGNE. The CDR3 in its entirety is CSARGGGNEQFF.

This clone occurred many times. With the read ending 3 residues before the CDR3 end, the germline J gene is used to fill in that end. The rearrangement links TRBV30 to TRBJ2-7, with 9 bases identical to TRBD2. Germline V gives CDR1 GTSNPN, CDR2 SVGIG (reference sequence). This CDR3 is built from 14 residues. Trimming took 5 bases from V and 2 from J; bases not matched to a gene: 7. Partial CDR3 DNA: TGTGCCTGGGCCCTAGCGGGGATTACCTACGAG. It specifies CAWALAGITYE. The entire CDR3 reads CAWALAGITYEQYF.

Many counts were recorded for this clone. The chain's CDR3 is CASGNPPGIEQYF. Partial CDR3 DNA: TGTGCTAGTGGTAACCCCCCAGGTATCGAG. The chain carries TRBV12-5 and TRBJ2-7, with D uncertain. The read finishes 3 residues shy of the CDR3 end, and the germline J gene is used to complete it. The germline gives CDR1 LGHNT, CDR2 FRNRAP. The CDR3 consists of 13 residues. The V end lost 5 bases, the J end lost 6 bases, and 14 bases lay between the germline ends.

There are many counts of this clone. The CDR3 end falls 3 residues outside the read, so it is completed with the germline J gene. The V gene is TRBV19, the J gene TRBJ2-2; 12 bases are shared with TRBD2. Germline CDR1 LNHDA, CDR2 SQIVND (reference sequence). The length of the CDR3 is 16 residues. Trimming took 1 base from V and 4 from J; bases not matched to a gene: 1. CDR3 DNA (partial): TGTGCCAGTAGTATAGGACTAGCGGGAGTCACCGGGGAG. Translated, it gives CASSIGLAGVTGE. The CDR3, in full, reads CASSIGLAGVTGELFF.

The table lists this clone with many counts. The sequence runs out 3 residues before the end of the CDR3; the remainder is reconstructed from the germline J gene. The V gene is TRBV5-4, the J gene TRBJ2-2; 9 bases align to TRBD2. Germline V gives CDR1 SGHNT, CDR2 YYREEE (reference sequence). V trimming: 2 bases; J trimming: 4 bases; junction bases outside the gene matches: 3. CDR3 size: 15 residues. Here the CDR3 reads CASSFRAGGTGELFF. The DNA read from the CDR3 is TGTGCCAGCAGCTTTAGAGCGGGGGGCACCGGGGAG.

The sample holds many counts of this clone. Read data end 3 residues before the CDR3 end; the end is taken from the germline J gene. The gene calls are TRBV5-1 and TRBJ2-7; 8 positions agree with TRBD1. In germline, CDR1 is SGHRS, CDR2 YFSETQ. J gave up 0 bases and V 1 base, and 3 bases lay outside the gene matches. CDR3 size: 15 residues. This chain's CDR3 is CASSLTGGTSYEQYF. CDR3 DNA, as far as it was read: TGCGCCAGCAGCTTGACAGGGGGAACCTCCTACGAG.

This clone was found many times. This CDR3 reads CASSPLAALPDTQYF. The CDR3 DNA, read in part, is TGCGCCAGCAGCCCACTAGCGGCTCTCCCAGATACG. The chain links TRBV5-1 to TRBJ2-3; 8 nucleotides align to TRBD2. The missing CDR3 end, 3 residues past where the read stops, is filled in from the germline J gene. Germline V gene lookup returns CDR1 SGHRS and CDR2 YFSETQ. This CDR3 has 15 residues. After removal of 4 bases from V and 4 bases from J, the junction contained 8 bases not matched to a gene.

This clone was observed many times. The CDR3 end is not reached by the read, which stops 3 residues before it; the germline J gene fills it in. The chain has TRBV2 and TRBJ2-1, with 9 positions matching TRBD2. The CDR3 sequence is 15 residues long. With 7 bases clipped from V and 8 bases from J, the junction kept 12 bases outside the gene matches. Germline V CDR1 and CDR2: SNHLY, FYNNEI. The CDR3 sequence: CASKEGGGALYEQFF. CDR3 DNA, as far as it was read: TGTGCCAGCAAGGAAGGCGGGGGGGCATTGTATGAG.

This clone was observed many times. The read ends 3 residues shy of where the CDR3 ends; the end is completed using the germline J gene. The gene calls are TRBV28 and TRBJ2-1, with D possibly TRBD2 on 6 matching bases. Germline CDR1 and CDR2: MDHEN and SYDVKM. This CDR3 is built from 14 residues. The V and J ends lost 7 bases and 5 bases respectively, with 15 bases between them. CDR3 region: CASNPIRLDNEQFF. CDR3 bases read: TGTGCCAGCAACCCAATCAGACTAGACAATGAG.

This clone has a count of ten or more. The read falls 3 residues short of the CDR3 end, and the missing part is taken from the germline J gene. This chain uses TRBV10-3 with TRBJ2-5; perhaps TRBD2 as D (5 bases). This CDR3 spans 14 amino acids. CDR1 is ENHRY and CDR2 is SYGVKD in the germline V gene. With 2 bases removed from V and 3 bases from J, the gap between germline ends came to 10 bases. Incomplete CDR3 DNA: TGTGCCATCAGTGAGCCGGGTAGCGAAGAGACC. Translation gives CAISEPGSEET. The CDR3 in full is CAISEPGSEETQYF.

This clone came up many times. With the read ending 3 residues before the CDR3 end, the germline J gene is used to fill in that end. This chain links TRBV2 with TRBJ2-3; 12 nucleotides align to TRBD1. Germline-derived CDR1 and CDR2 are SNHLY and FYNNEI. With V trimmed by 8 bases and J by 1 base, 4 bases remained unmatched. The CDR3 extends over 15 amino acids. This CDR3 reads CASGDRGPGTDTQYF. The CDR3 bases that were read are TGTGCCAGCGGGGACAGGGGGCCAGGCACAGATACG.

This clone was detected ten times or more. The read gets to within 3 residues of the CDR3 end, and the germline J gene fills in the rest. The gene calls are TRBV6-2 or TRBV6-3 and TRBJ1-2; 10 nucleotides line up with TRBD1. This CDR3 region has 14 residues. The V gene end was trimmed by 7 bases and the J gene end by 5 bases; junction bases not matched to a gene: 7. CDR1 and CDR2 (germline): MNHEY, SVGEGT. The sequenced part of the CDR3 DNA is TGTGCCAGCACCCGGGGGACAGGGGTTTATGGC. Its protein product is CASTRGTGVYG. The whole CDR3 reads CASTRGTGVYGYTF.

There are many counts of this clone. The CDR3 loop reads CASSTSGLAGGGGYNEQFF. The sequenced CDR3 bases are TGTGCCAGTAGTACTAGTGGACTAGCGGGAGGGGGGGGCTACAATGAG. This chain connects TRBV19 to TRBJ2-1, with 15 bases lining up with TRBD2. The sequenced fragment ends 3 residues before the CDR3 boundary, so the rest is inferred from the germline J gene. V was clipped by 4 bases and J by 3 bases; unmatched bases: 10. Germline V gene lookup returns CDR1 LNHDA and CDR2 SQIVND (reference sequence). The CDR3 length is 19 residues. Full variable domain (rest looked up from reference TRBV19 and TRBJ2-1): DGGITQSPKYLFRKEGQNVTLSCEQNLNHDAMYWYRQDPGQGLRLIYYSQIVNDFQKGDIAEGYSVSREKKESFPLTVTSAQKNPTAFYLCASSTSGLAGGGGYNEQFFGPGTRLTVL.

In its sample, this clone was seen many times. The read falls 3 residues short of the CDR3 end, and the missing part is taken from the germline J gene. The chain carries TRBV6-4 and TRBJ1-1, with no clear D. V was trimmed by 9 bases and J by 1 base, leaving 15 bases between them. This CDR3 region has 14 residues. From germline, CDR1 is MRHNA and CDR2 SNTAGT. The sequenced CDR3 bases are TGTGCCAGTCGAAGTGGGCCGGCGAACACTGAA. Encoded protein: CASRSGPANTE. From start to end, the CDR3 is CASRSGPANTEAFF.

To note about this clone: The read finishes 3 residues shy of the CDR3 end, and the germline J gene is used to complete it. The chain is built from TRBV2 and TRBJ2-1, with 8 bases fitting TRBD1. The CDR3 consists of 15 residues. CDR1 SNHLY and CDR2 FYNNEI come from the germline V gene. V dropped 7 bases and J dropped 9; count of bases not matched to a gene: 14. The CDR3 is CASKGGPDRVGEQFF. CDR3 DNA, as far as it was read: TGTGCCAGCAAAGGAGGCCCGGACAGGGTAGGTGAG.

A few counts support this clone. A far larger clone is only one base removed, so a read error is likely. The read falls 3 residues short of the CDR3 end, and the missing part is taken from the germline J gene. The chain carries TRBV7-9 and TRBJ2-3; TRBD2 is a possible D gene (6 bases). The V gene's germline CDR1 is SEHNR and CDR2 FQNEAQ (reference sequence). The CDR3 contains 14 residues. The CDR3 bases that were read are TGTTCCAGCAGCTTAAGAGGTAGCGGCAATACG. Amino acids: CSSSLRGSGNT. The whole CDR3 protein reads CSSSLRGSGNTQYF.

In this sample, this clone turned up many times. The read terminates 3 residues before the CDR3 end, so the remaining end is supplied by the germline J gene. V usage is TRBV19 and J usage is TRBJ2-1; D is uncertain. Trimming pared 2 bases from V and 3 bases from J, leaving 2 bases between. The CDR3 contains 12 residues. Germline values: CDR1 LNHDA, CDR2 SQIVND (reference sequence). The chain's CDR3 is CASSIYYNEQFF. Incomplete CDR3 DNA: TGTGCCAGTAGTATATACTACAATGAG.